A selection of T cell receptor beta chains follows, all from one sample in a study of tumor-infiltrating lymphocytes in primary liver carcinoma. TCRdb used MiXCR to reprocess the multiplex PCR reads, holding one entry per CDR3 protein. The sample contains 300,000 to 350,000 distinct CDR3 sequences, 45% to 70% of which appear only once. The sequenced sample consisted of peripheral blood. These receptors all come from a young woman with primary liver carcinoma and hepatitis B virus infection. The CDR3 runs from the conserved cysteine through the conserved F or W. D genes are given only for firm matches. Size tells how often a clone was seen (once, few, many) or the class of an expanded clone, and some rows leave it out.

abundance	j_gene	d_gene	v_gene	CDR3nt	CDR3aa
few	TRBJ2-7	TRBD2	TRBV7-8	TGTGCCAGCAACCGAGGACTAGCGGAAAAGAGCTCCTACGAGCAGTACTTC	CASNRGLAEKSSYEQYF
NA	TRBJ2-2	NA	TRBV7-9	TGTGCCAACAGCTTTAGTGTCCTCGCGAACACCGGGGAGCTGTTTTTT	CANSFSVLANTGELFF
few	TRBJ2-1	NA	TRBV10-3	TGTGCCATCAGTGAGGAGGGAGCGGGCCCCAGGGAGCAGTTCTTC	CAISEEGAGPREQFF
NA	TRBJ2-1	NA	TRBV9	TGTGCCAGCAGCGCCATACAGCGCGGTGAGCAGTTCTTC	CASSAIQRGEQFF
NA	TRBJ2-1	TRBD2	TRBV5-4	TGTGCCAACAGGAGCGTGACTAGCGGATTAAATGAGCAGTTCTTC	CANRSVTSGLNEQFF
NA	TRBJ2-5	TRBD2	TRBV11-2	TGTGCCAGTAACCCACGGACTAGCGGGGTGGAGACCCGGTACTTC	CASNPRTSGVETRYF
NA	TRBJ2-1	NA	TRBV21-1	TGTGCCAGCAGCTGCTGTACATTAACCGACACTAACAATGAGCAGTTCTTC	CASSCCTLTDTNNEQFF
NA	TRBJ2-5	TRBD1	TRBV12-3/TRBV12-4	TGTGTCAGCAGCCGTAGACAGGGGCAAGAGACCCAGTACTTC	CVSSRRQGQETQYF
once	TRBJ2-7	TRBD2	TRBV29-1	TGCAGCGTTGAGCGGGCGGGAGCTCGGGTCGTGGAGTACTTC	CSVERAGARVVEYF
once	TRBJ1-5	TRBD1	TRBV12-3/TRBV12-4	TGTGCCAACAGTTTAATGGCGGGACAGTGGGCGATTAGCAATCAGCCCCAGCATTTT	CANSLMAGQWAISNQPQHF
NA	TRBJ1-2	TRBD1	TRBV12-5	TGTGCTAGTGGGACAGGGGAAGGATATGGCTACACCTTC	CASGTGEGYGYTF
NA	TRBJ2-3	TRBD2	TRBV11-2	TGTGTCAGCAGCTCGTCGGGACTAGCGGGAGATGCGCAGTATTTT	CVSSSSGLAGDAQYF
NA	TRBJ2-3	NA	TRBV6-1	TGTGCCAGCAGTGAAAACGTAGGGCCCCACACAGATACGCAGTATTTT	CASSENVGPHTDTQYF
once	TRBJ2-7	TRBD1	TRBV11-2	TGTGCCAACAGCCAAAGGGACAGGTTCTACGAGCAGTATTTC	CANSQRDRFYEQYF
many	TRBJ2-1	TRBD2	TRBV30	TGTGCCTGGAGTCGACTAGCGGGAGAGGGGGAGCAGTTCTTC	CAWSRLAGEGEQFF
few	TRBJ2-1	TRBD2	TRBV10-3	TGTGCCATCAGTCTCCAGTTAGCGGGAGGGCAAAATGAGCAGTTCTTC	CAISLQLAGGQNEQFF
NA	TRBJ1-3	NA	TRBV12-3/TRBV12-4	TGTGCCTGCGGAGCGGCTGTAAACACCATATATTTT	CACGAAVNTIYF
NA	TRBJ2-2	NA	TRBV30	TGTGCCTGGGGGAGGAGTGGCACCGGGGAGCTGTTTTTT	CAWGRSGTGELFF
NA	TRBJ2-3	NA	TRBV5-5	TGTGCCAGCAGTCGGGGGAGGACAGATACGCAGTATTTT	CASSRGRTDTQYF
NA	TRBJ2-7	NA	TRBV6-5	TGTGCCAGCAGTGTGGGGTTCGAGCAGTACTTC	CASSVGFEQYF
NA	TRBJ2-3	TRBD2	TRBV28	TGTGCCAGCAGTAACGGGAGGGCCAGCACAGATACGCAGTATTTT	CASSNGRASTDTQYF
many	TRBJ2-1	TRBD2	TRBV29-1	TGCAGCGCCGGGGGACTAGAACCTGGGGAGCAGTTCTTC	CSAGGLEPGEQFF
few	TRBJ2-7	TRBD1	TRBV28	TGTGCCAGCAGGCATCAGGGGACAGGGTCGTACGAGCAGTACTTC	CASRHQGTGSYEQYF
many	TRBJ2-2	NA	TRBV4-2	TGTGCCAGCAGCCAAGATTCTGCGCGTAAGAACACCGGGGAGCTGTTTTTT	CASSQDSARKNTGELFF
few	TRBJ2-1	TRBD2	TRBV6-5	TGTGCCAGCAGCCAAAGCGGGAGATACTATTATAATGAGCAGTTCTTC	CASSQSGRYYYNEQFF
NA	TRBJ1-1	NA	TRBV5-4	TGTGCCAGCGGCGTACAGACGAACACTGAAGCTTTCTTT	CASGVQTNTEAFF
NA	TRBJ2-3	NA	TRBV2	TGTGCCAGCAGGCGTTTCACAGATACGCAGTATTTT	CASRRFTDTQYF